The clone carrying this T cell receptor (beta chain) has a handful of counts. The sample belongs to a study of T-cell reconstitution after alpha-beta-depleted transplantation in children. The TCRbeta library was prepared with unique molecular identifiers. MiXCR, applied by TCRdb to the PCR reads, yields one record per CDR3 protein. The sample shows approximately 420,000 distinct CDR3 sequences, approximately 11% of them seen only once. From germline, CDR1 is SQVTM and CDR2 ANQGSEA. V lost 6 bases and J 3 bases, leaving 12 bases between the germline ends. This CDR3 region has 12 residues. The chain recombines TRBV29-1 with TRBJ2-7, with D maybe TRBD1 (5 bases). The sequence was collected from a human donor who donated a stem cell graft to a child with acute myeloid leukemia. The starting material was PBMCs from the stem cell graft donor, obtained from the stem cell graft. The CDR3 sequence is CSVMTELYEQYV. CDR3 coding DNA: TGCAGCGTGATGACAGAACTCTACGAGCAGTACGTC.